These 17 T cell receptor beta chains originate from one sample sequenced in a study of TIL therapy for anti-PD-1-resistant metastatic lung cancer. Time point given: pre-treatment sample, taken before nivolumab and TIL therapy. The immunoSEQ assay was v3. Generated by immunoSEQ multiplex PCR, the TCRdb table keeps only in-frame clones and is missing some. The sample holds some 43,000 clones, 65% to 80% seen once. Sample: blood, taken at baseline. All receptors come from a man in his 70s with non-small cell lung cancer.

This chain links TRBV7-3 with TRBJ2-1, with 10 positions matching TRBD2. The germline CDR1 and CDR2 sequences are SGHTA and FQGTGA. Unmatched junction bases numbered 3, after V lost 1 base and J lost 6 bases. The length of the CDR3 is 15 residues. CDR3 bases: TGTGCCAGCAGCTTAATAGCGGGAGGCACCAATGAGCAGTTCTTC. Translating gives CASSLIAGGTNEQFF.

V usage is TRBV9 and J usage is TRBJ2-1; 11 bases map to TRBD2. The CDR3 covers 16 residues. With 3 bases clipped from V and 8 bases from J, the junction kept 10 bases outside the gene matches. Germline V gene sequence: CDR1 SGDLS, CDR2 YYNGEE. In DNA, the CDR3 is TGTGCCAGCAGCGCGGGACTAGCGGACGGTCAGGATGAGCAGTTCTTC. This translates into CASSAGLADGQDEQFF.

CDR3 in DNA: TGCGCCAGCAGCCAAGATATAATTAACAATGAGCAGTTCTTC. Amino acids: CASSQDIINNEQFF. The rearrangement links TRBV4-1 to TRBJ2-1; no definite D call. From germline, CDR1 is MGHRA and CDR2 YSYEKL. The CDR3 runs 14 residues. With 0 bases removed from V and 5 bases from J, the gap between germline ends came to 8 bases.

This chain joins TRBV5-1 and TRBJ1-6; D gene uncertain. Germline V gene lookup returns CDR1 SGHRS and CDR2 YFSETQ. This CDR3 comprises 20 residues. The V gene lost 0 bases and the J gene lost 5 bases, with 24 bases spanning the gap. CDR3 in amino acids: CASSLGILGIPQNDNSPLHF. CDR3 bases: TGCGCCAGCAGCTTGGGTATTCTGGGGATTCCACAGAATGATAATTCACCCCTCCACTTT.

Here the CDR3 reads CAWTSGGTGNNQPQHF. The DNA for the CDR3 is TGTGCCTGGACGAGCGGGGGAACAGGGAATAATCAGCCCCAGCATTTT. The chain combines TRBV30 with TRBJ1-5; perhaps TRBD1 as D (6 bases). Germline V gene lookup returns CDR1 GTSNPN and CDR2 SVGIG (reference sequence). The V end lost 4 bases, the J end lost 4 bases, and 20 bases lay between the germline ends. The CDR3 sequence is 16 residues long.

The chain employs TRBV7-2 and TRBJ2-5, with 12 bases that match TRBD2. CDR3 length: 18 residues. Germline V gene data show CDR1 as SGHTA and CDR2 as FQGNSA. V shed 6 bases, J shed 2 bases, and the junction held 13 bases outside the gene matches. In DNA, the CDR3 is TGTGCCAGCAGTACCCTAGCGGGAGGGTTGAGGGGACAAGAGACCCAGTACTTC. Translating it yields CASSTLAGGLRGQETQYF.

In this sample, this clone turned up a few times. This chain connects TRBV19 to TRBJ1-6; 9 positions match TRBD1. J was trimmed by 8 bases and V by 5 bases; bases with no gene match: 4. Germline CDR1 and CDR2: LNHDA and SQIVND (reference sequence). The CDR3 covers 14 residues. The CDR3 loop is CASSATGGHSPLHF. Here the CDR3 DNA reads TGTGCCAGTAGTGCGACAGGGGGTCATTCACCCCTCCACTTT.

The chain employs TRBV6-5 and TRBJ1-2; D ambiguous. V was shortened by 0 bases and J by 5 bases, with 7 bases between the two germline ends. Per germline, CDR1 MNHEY and CDR2 SVGAGI. The CDR3 contains 13 residues. The CDR3 here is CASSYSTPYGYTF. CDR3 nucleotide sequence: TGTGCCAGCAGTTACTCGACACCTTATGGCTACACCTTC.

J is TRBJ2-7 and V is TRBV4-1, with 11 bases matching TRBD2. V lost 1 base, J lost 9 bases, and 5 bases stayed unmatched. CDR1 is MGHRA, CDR2 YSYEKL, per germline. The CDR3 has 14 residues. CDR3 region: CASSQGIAGGVQYF. DNA for the CDR3: TGCGCCAGCAGCCAAGGAATAGCGGGAGGGGTGCAGTACTTC.

This clone has a handful of counts. The rearrangement joins TRBV7-9 to TRBJ1-2, with D uncertain. The CDR3 extends over 11 amino acids. V lost 5 bases and J lost 5, with 6 bases in between. Per the germline V gene, CDR1 is SEHNR and CDR2 is FQNEAQ (reference sequence). The CDR3 DNA follows: TGTGCCAGCAGCCTAGATTATGGCTACACCTTC. Its protein is CASSLDYGYTF.

V and J are TRBV27 and TRBJ2-7, with D uncertain. V gave up 2 bases and J gave up 2 bases, with 10 bases separating them. Germline V gives CDR1 MNHEY, CDR2 SMNVEV (reference sequence). CDR3 length: 14 residues. CDR3 region: CASSLNGQPYEQYF. CDR3 DNA sequence: TGTGCCAGCAGTTTAAACGGGCAACCCTACGAGCAGTACTTC.

The CDR3 reads CASTVTSGSTDTQYF. CDR3 sequence (DNA): TGCGCCAGCACCGTAACTAGCGGAAGCACAGATACGCAGTATTTT. This chain joins TRBV5-1 and TRBJ2-3; TRBD2 matches 8 bases. The trim removed 6 bases at V and 0 bases at J, leaving 6 bases unmatched. The CDR3 has 15 residues. The germline V gene has CDR1 SGHRS and CDR2 YFSETQ. The variable domain in full, completed from reference TRBV5-1 and TRBJ2-3, reads KAGVTQTPRYLIKTRGQQVTLSCSPISGHRSVSWYQQTPGQGLQFLFEYFSETQRNKGNFPGRFSGRQFSNSRSEMNVSTLELGDSALYLCASTVTSGSTDTQYFGPGTRLTVL.

The rearrangement joins TRBV5-6 to TRBJ1-5; no clear D. Germline CDR1 is SGHDT and CDR2 is YYEEEE. The CDR3 covers 13 residues. Trimming pared 0 bases from V and 9 bases from J, leaving 10 bases between. The CDR3 loop is CASSLGNFGPQHF. CDR3 DNA sequence: TGTGCCAGCAGCTTGGGAAACTTTGGGCCCCAGCATTTT. Full variable domain (rest looked up from reference TRBV5-6 and TRBJ1-5): DAGVTQSPTHLIKTRGQQVTLRCSPKSGHDTVSWYQQALGQGPQFIFQYYEEEERQRGNFPDRFSGHQFPNYSSELNVNALLLGDSALYLCASSLGNFGPQHFGDGTRLSIL.

V usage is TRBV5-4 and J usage is TRBJ1-6; 7 bases align to TRBD1. The CDR3 extends over 14 amino acids. Trimming took 4 bases from V and 7 from J; bases not matched to a gene: 5. Looked up from germline, CDR1 is SGHNT and CDR2 is YYREEE (reference sequence). CDR3 coding DNA: TGTGCCAGCAGCCCCGGGACAGCAAATTCACCCCTCCACTTT. Translated, it gives CASSPGTANSPLHF.

The J gene is TRBJ2-3, the V gene TRBV7-2; 10 bases are a match to TRBD1. Germline CDR1 reads SGHTA; CDR2 reads FQGNSA. The V gene end was trimmed by 1 base and the J gene end by 2 bases; junction bases not matched to a gene: 3. The length of the CDR3 is 16 residues. The CDR3 protein is CASSLVGQGDTDTQYF. Written as DNA, the CDR3 is TGTGCCAGCAGCTTAGTTGGACAGGGGGACACAGATACGCAGTATTTT.

The chain combines TRBV28 with TRBJ1-2; possibly TRBD1 for D (5 bases). Per germline, CDR1 MDHEN and CDR2 SYDVKM. This CDR3 is 13 amino acids long. V dropped 5 bases and J dropped 8 bases, with 15 bases sitting between them. The CDR3 nucleotides read TGTGCCAGCAGTCAGCTTAGAGGGGACGGCTACACCTTC. It translates to CASSQLRGDGYTF.

This clone turned up a few times. V usage is TRBV30 and J usage is TRBJ1-1, with D maybe TRBD1 (6 bases). V dropped 0 bases and J dropped 3 bases, with 8 bases sitting between them. The germline gives CDR1 GTSNPN, CDR2 SVGIG (reference sequence). The CDR3 has 13 amino acids. CDR3 DNA: TGTGCCTGGAGTGTTAGGGGGGACACTGAAGCTTTCTTT. As protein: CAWSVRGDTEAFF.